This TCR beta chain appears in the sequencing data of a study of blood T cell repertoires in COVID-19. Background on the study: Two negative PCRs, clearance, or symptom resolution were required of recovered Cohort 3 donors. In each case, the material was cDNA or gDNA derived from T cells, B-cell-depleted T cells, or PBMCs.

TCRdb's table, derived via immunoSEQ multiplex PCR, lists solely in-frame clones and lacks some. The sample includes 200,000 to 250,000 clones, around 85% of them seen just once. In terms of age and location, participants ranged from about 18 to 95 years and lived in about two dozen US areas. This TCR was sampled from a woman aged 50 to 65 in a cohort exposed to, infected with or recovered from COVID-19 (not recorded which). Sequencing was carried out using PBMCs or T cells enriched from blood (not recorded which).

The CDR3 DNA reads TGTGCCAGCAGCGCATCCGGGAACACTGAAGCTTTCTTT. This codes for CASSASGNTEAFF. V gene TRBV7-9 combines with J gene TRBJ1-1; D not resolved. This CDR3 contains 13 residues. Germline V CDR1 and CDR2: SEHNR, FQNEAQ (reference sequence). Between the trimmed V and J ends, which lost 5 bases and 1 base, there was a span of 8 bases.